This TCR beta chain is drawn from a study of T cells in narcolepsy. The wider study: Healthy controls were enrolled alongside patients with narcolepsy type 1 or type 2. Study findings and constraints: Autoreactive clonotypes reportedly recurred in blood of same and different patients, not controls.

This CDR3 contains 16 residues. Germline assignment: CDR1 KGHSH and CDR2 LQKENI. V was trimmed by 3 bases and J by 2 bases, leaving 14 bases between them. Method: immunoSEQ multiplex PCR; TCRdb's copy keeps in-frame clones and lacks some. The sample carries tens of thousands of clones, around 85% recorded once. This clone has only one observation. What it recognizes is unknown. Sequencing input: CD45RA- memory CD4+ T cells from PBMCs. This sequence joins TRBV18 and TRBJ2-1; the D call may be TRBD1 or TRBD2 (6 bases each). The clonotype originates from a human donor with narcolepsy. DNA of the CDR3: TGTGCCAGCTCACCCGGGGGCGGGGCCGCCTACAATGAGCAGTTCTTC. Encoded protein: CASSPGGGAAYNEQFF.